This T cell receptor beta chain was documented in a study of T cells in Graves' hyperthyroidism and ophthalmopathy. Study-wide findings and caveats: Expanded thyroid clonotypes (above 0.001) were mostly also found in blood. Researchers report that a 13 V-J model separated ophthalmopathy from stable hyperthyroidism.

On this clonotype: What it recognizes is unknown.

Patients aged 18 to 65 with hyperthyroidism were newly diagnosed, with duration under 2 months. PBMCs came from roughly 10 ml fresh peripheral blood. The source material, RNA transcripts, was used to amplify TCR beta CDR3 regions. An initial round of RT-PCR targeting the TCR CDR3 relied on the HTBI primer set. From the multiplex PCR reads, TCRdb called clonotypes with MiXCR, one entry per CDR3 protein. Of 700,000 or so distinct CDR3 sequences listed, about a sixth are singletons. This sequence originates from a young man with Graves' hyperthyroidism. Material for sequencing was blood.

CDR3 residues: CASGPAYEQYF. CDR3 DNA sequence: TGTGCTAGTGGTCCAGCCTACGAGCAGTACTTC. This rearrangement joins TRBV12-5 to TRBJ2-7; unclear D gene. V dropped 5 bases and J dropped 2 bases, with 4 bases sitting between them. The CDR3 loop spans 11 amino acids. Per germline, CDR1 LGHNT and CDR2 FRNRAP. Full variable domain (outside the CDR3, taken from reference TRBV12-5 and TRBJ2-7): DARVTQTPRHKVTEMGQEVTMRCQPILGHNTVFWYRQTMMQGLELLAYFRNRAPLDDSGMPKDRFSAEMPDATLATLKIQPSEPRDSAVYFCASGPAYEQYFGPGTRLTVT.